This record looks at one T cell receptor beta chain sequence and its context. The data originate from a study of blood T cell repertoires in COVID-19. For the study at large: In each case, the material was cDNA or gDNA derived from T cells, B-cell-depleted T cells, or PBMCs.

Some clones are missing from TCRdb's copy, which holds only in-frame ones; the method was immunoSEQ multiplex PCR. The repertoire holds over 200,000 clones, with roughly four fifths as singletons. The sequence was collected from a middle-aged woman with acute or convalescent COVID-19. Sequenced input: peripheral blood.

The CDR3 nucleotides are TGTGCCAGCAGTGAAGCGCTTCGGCGGGTCAGAGGGAGCAATCAGCCCCAGCATTTT. Translating it yields CASSEALRRVRGSNQPQHF. This rearrangement joins TRBV6-1 to TRBJ1-5; the D is unclear. Germline CDR1 is MNHNS and CDR2 is SASEGT. The CDR3 sequence is 19 residues long. Between the trimmed V and J ends, which lost 0 bases and 1 base, there was a span of 19 bases.